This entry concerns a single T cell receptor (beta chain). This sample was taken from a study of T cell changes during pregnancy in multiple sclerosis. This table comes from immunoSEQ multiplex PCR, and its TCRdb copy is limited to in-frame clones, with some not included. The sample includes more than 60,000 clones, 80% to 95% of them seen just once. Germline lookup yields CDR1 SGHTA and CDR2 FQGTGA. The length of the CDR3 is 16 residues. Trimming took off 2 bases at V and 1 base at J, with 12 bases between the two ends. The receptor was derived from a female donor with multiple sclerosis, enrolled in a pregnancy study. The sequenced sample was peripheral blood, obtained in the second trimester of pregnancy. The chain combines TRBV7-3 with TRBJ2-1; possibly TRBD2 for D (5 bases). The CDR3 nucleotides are TGTGCCAGCAGCTTACAGTCGACTATATCCTACAATGAGCAGTTCTTC. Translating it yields CASSLQSTISYNEQFF.